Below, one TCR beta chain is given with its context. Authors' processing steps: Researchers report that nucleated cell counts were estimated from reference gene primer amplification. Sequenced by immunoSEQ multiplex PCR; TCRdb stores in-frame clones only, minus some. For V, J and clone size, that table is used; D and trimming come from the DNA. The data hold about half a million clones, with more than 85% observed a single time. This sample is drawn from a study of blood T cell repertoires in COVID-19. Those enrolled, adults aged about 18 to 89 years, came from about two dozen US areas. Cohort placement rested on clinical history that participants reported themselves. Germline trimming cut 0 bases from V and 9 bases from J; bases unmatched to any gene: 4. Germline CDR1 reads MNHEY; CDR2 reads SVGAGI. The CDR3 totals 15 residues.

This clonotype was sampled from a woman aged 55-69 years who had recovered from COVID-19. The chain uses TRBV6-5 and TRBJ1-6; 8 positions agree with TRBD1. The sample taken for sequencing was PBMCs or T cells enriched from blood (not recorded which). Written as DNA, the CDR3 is TGTGCCAGCAGTTACTCTCGGCAGGGGGCTTCACCCCTCCACTTT. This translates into CASSYSRQGASPLHF.